This T cell receptor beta chain was identified in a study of blood T cells in healthy people across ages. Using a J-beta primer mix together with a sample-barcoded 5' primer, a second PCR was run for 7 to 11 cycles. A template-switch adaptor with 12 random nucleotides tagged each cDNA molecule. Individual samples furnished no less than 3 million CDR3-containing paired-end reads apiece. TCRdb recomputed calls from the 5' RACE reads with MiXCR, one row per CDR3 protein. This table has over 1,500,000 distinct CDR3 sequences, 30% to 40% appearing once. General study findings and limits: The long-lived group displayed more naive CD4+ cells, plus higher diversity, than the aged donors did.

There are a few counts of this clonotype. What it binds is unknown. The CDR3 has 17 amino acids. CDR1 SGHRS and CDR2 YFSETQ come from the germline V gene. V gave up 5 bases and J gave up 9 bases; unmatched junction bases: 20. Peripheral blood, ten milliliters per donor, was collected. This chain connects TRBV5-1 to TRBJ2-1, with 7 bases fitting TRBD1. Specimen: blood. The receptor was derived from a human donor in good health. CDR3 sequence reads: CASRGLPGDRLPGEQFF. The CDR3 nucleotides are TGCGCCAGCAGGGGGCTACCCGGGGACAGACTACCCGGTGAGCAGTTCTTC.